This entry features one TCR beta chain sequence. Naive CD8 cells comprised CD45RO-negative, CCR7-positively selected cells, excluding terminally differentiated effector memory CD45RA+ cells. The sample belongs to a study of shared clonotypes between healthy human individuals. The method was immunoSEQ multiplex PCR; TCRdb's version includes in-frame clones alone and lacks a portion of them. The table includes approximately 2,000,000 clones, around 93% detected once. The V gene's germline CDR1 is LNHDA and CDR2 SQIVND (reference sequence). The CDR3 is made up of 14 amino acids. The V end was cut by 9 bases, the J end by 5 bases, with 19 bases between.

V is TRBV19 and J is TRBJ1-1; D is undetermined. The sequence was collected from a man aged 18 to 30 in good health. Some clones in this sample may be carry-over from other donors' samples. The material sequenced was naive CD8+ T cells from PBMCs. The CDR3, as DNA: TGTGCCAGCACCCTCATGGCGGGTAGTACTGAAGCTTTCTTT. Translating it yields CASTLMAGSTEAFF.